This T cell receptor beta chain stems from a study of CD8 T cells in Susac syndrome (dated by TCRdb to about 2019). Looking at the study overall: The study used repertoire sequencing to test whether antigen drove CD8+ T cell activation and differentiation in Susac syndrome. Overall study outcomes, separate from this receptor: The study acknowledged that relatively few individuals were included in the TCR sequencing and HLA analysis.

RNA was extracted using the RNeasy kit, and about 0.45 to 1 ug of the RNA was reverse transcribed with random hexamers. TCR beta CDR3 regions were amplified with the immunoSEQ multiplex PCR assay covering 54 Vbeta and 13 Jbeta segments. PCR amplification bias was corrected using a synthetic template baseline for primer optimization and computational correction. The published analysis was carried out like this. Reads were assigned to V, D and J genes according to IMGT and analyzed in immunoSEQ Analyzer, with only productive sequences retained. To calculate clonality, Shannon entropy was normalized by log2 of the number of productive unique sequences and then subtracted from one. For each patient and control, public and private clones were evaluated within the 100 most prevalent clones. Clones were defined as Susac-specific if absent from the healthy and MS cohorts, from 900 to 1,300 published viral clones and from other ImmuneACCESS disease sequences. TCRdb redid the processing of the public reads, applying fastp at Q25 and MiXCR, and retained in-frame beta chains. Rows with one shared CDR3 protein collapse into an entry with the most common genes and DNA. These V and J calls originate from TCRdb's pipeline instead of the authors' own analysis. For this sample the table gives some 200,000 distinct CDR3 sequences, of which just under 95% were detected only once. The ten largest make up 0.1% of the sample.

As encoded in the germline V gene, CDR1 is LGHNA while CDR2 is YNFKEQ. V loses 0 bases, J loses 2 bases, and the germline ends lie 12 bases apart. The CDR3 spans 16 residues, from the cysteine through the phenylalanine. The only DNA kept is the CDR3, 48 bases in frame from the first base. A remark on this clonotype: Its antigen is unknown. One base away there is no much larger clone; base qualities are not given.

High-throughput TCR beta sequencing profiled peripheral blood CD8+ and CD4+ T cells from healthy donors, Susac syndrome patients and multiple sclerosis patients. Healthy donors were age- and sex-matched controls. Bulk CD8+ and CD4+ T cells were purified magnetically by negative isolation, whereas CD8+ TEMRA cells were enriched by FACS. Blood was collected in EDTA tubes and processed within 24 hours, with PBMCs isolated through density gradient centrifugation. PBMCs intended for TCR sequencing were cryopreserved in liquid nitrogen and were subsequently thawed in a 37 degrees C water bath. A purity of at least 90% was achieved for sorted or isolated CD4+, CD8+ and CD8+ TEMRA cells.

Sequenced input: CD4+ T cells from PBMCs. The chain is made from TRBV4-2 and TRBJ2-3; a tentative D call is TRBD2 (5 bases match). This clonotype was obtained from a human donor in good health. Read as DNA, the sequence is TGTGCCAGCAGCCAAGATCAGGCGGGCCCCACAGATACGCAGTATTTT. Protein translation: CASSQDQAGPTDTQYF.